This TCR beta chain came from a study of beta chain features in type 1 diabetes listed by TCRdb under 2018. With respect to the entire study: Mean age, gender distribution, total cell number and subset yield did not differ between patients and healthy donors. A total of under 140,000,000 sorted cells were examined across all samples, and the number of cells per subset was strongly correlated with RNA yield. The study compared the TCRB repertoires of sorted circulating CD4+ T cell subsets in recently diagnosed type 1 diabetes patients with those in matched healthy donors. Whereas all 30 or so donors provided naive and central memory subsets, regulatory and stem cell-like memory subsets were isolated from just 8 patients and roughly 8 healthy donors. Results and caveats for the whole study, not just this receptor: Because cDNA rather than genomic DNA was sequenced, highly expressing activated cells could have been over-represented, although no difference in activation and CD3 levels was found between groups. The naive, central memory and regulatory TCRB repertoires appeared to resemble one another more closely among patients than among healthy donors. Patients with type 1 diabetes made fewer insertions and deleted more nucleotides at VDJ recombination sites, implying thymic rearrangement abnormalities. Because small numbers of individuals were included in the HLA sub-analyses, any influence of HLA type on TCRB rearrangement was left unresolved. Type 1 diabetes patients showed a moderate but significant shortening of TCRB CDR3 length in all four CD4+ subsets. Shorter templates might have been favored by PCR, but patient and control samples were amplified and corrected together, so both groups would have been affected equally by any skew.

For CDR1 and CDR2, the germline V gene (reference sequence) lists LNHDA and SQIVND. There are 17 amino acids in the CDR3, from cysteine to phenylalanine inclusive. Only the CDR3 DNA is retained, 51 bases long and in frame from the first base. V is shortened by 4 bases, J by 0 bases, and the region joining them spans 18 bases. The entire amount of isolated RNA was reverse transcribed using the High Capacity cDNA Reverse Transcription Kit, so the sequenced TCRB transcripts were expressed ones. Naive, central memory and regulatory T cell samples underwent deep immunoSEQ sequencing, averaging about 3.57 million total reads per sample. After sorted cells were lysed in RLT buffer, RNA was extracted with DNase-treated RNeasy Micro or Mini kits, with the choice depending on cell number. Each cell subset was processed separately to prevent cross-contamination, with patient and healthy donor samples processed together. The immunoSEQ multiplex PCR was used to amplify TCRB sequences from cDNA, generating 87-bp fragments that spanned the CDR3 region. Amplicons were sequenced on the Illumina HiSeq platform. In the paper's pipeline: PCR bias was corrected computationally using synthetic template baselines, and reads within Hamming distance 2 were collapsed, with unmergeable singletons discarded. Reads were aligned to IMGT to assign V, D and J genes, CDR3 length, and insertions or deletions at six rearrangement sites. Clonotype counts were normalized to sorted cell number within each subset before computing true diversity and Gini coefficients with the tcR R package. The overlap coefficient, calculated on TCRB nucleotide sequences, was used to measure repertoire sharing. Out-of-frame TCRB sequences from naive cells were analyzed to stand in for the pre-selection repertoire. TCRdb's version of the immuneACCESS table is confined to in-frame rearrangements and falls short of the full clone set. An unresolved V gene accounts for under half of the shortfall where checked; the remainder is of unknown origin. Clone size and V and J calls were adopted from that table, with D and trimming inferred from the DNA. Across this sample there are roughly 700,000 clones, with roughly 12% seen only once. Clones ranked in the top ten supply 0.022% of the sample.

This clone has only a few counts. The target of this receptor is not known. Base qualities are not at hand, and no much larger clone is one base apart. A single peripheral blood draw of around 120 mL on average was collected from each donor into heparinised tubes. Using a panel that included CD45RO, CCR7, CD25, CD127, CD95 and CD27, naive, central memory, regulatory and stem cell-like memory CD4+ T cells were sorted on a BD FACSAria II. Every sorted population had a purity above 95%. PBMCs were isolated immediately by Lymphoprep density gradient centrifugation and stained directly without culture. Samples were stained and sorted in pairs, with one healthy donor and one patient per experiment, so that batch effects were minimized.

The source of this sequence is a young man with type 1 diabetes. Here the chain combines TRBV19 and TRBJ1-1; TRBD1 is a possible D gene, resting on 5 matching bases. Sequencing was carried out using naive CD4+ T cells from blood. The cell subset or site label, read with the paper, signifies: true naive CD4+ T cells. Here is the DNA: TGTGCCAGTAGTACCCAGGGCGATGAATTCATGAACACTGAAGCTTTCTTT. Its translation reads: CASSTQGDEFMNTEAFF.